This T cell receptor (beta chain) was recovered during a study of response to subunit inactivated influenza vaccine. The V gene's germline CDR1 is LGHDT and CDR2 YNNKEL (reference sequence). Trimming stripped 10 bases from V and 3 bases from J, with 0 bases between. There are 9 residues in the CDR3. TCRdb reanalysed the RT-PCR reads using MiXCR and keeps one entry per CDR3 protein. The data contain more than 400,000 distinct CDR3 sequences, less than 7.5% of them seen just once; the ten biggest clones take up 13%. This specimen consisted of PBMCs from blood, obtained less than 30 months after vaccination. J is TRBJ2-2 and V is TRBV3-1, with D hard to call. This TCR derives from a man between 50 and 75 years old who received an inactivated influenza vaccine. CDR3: CANTGELFF. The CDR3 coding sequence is TGTGCCAACACCGGGGAGCTGTTTTTT.